Here is one TCR beta chain with its context. The data belong to a study of T cell changes during pregnancy in multiple sclerosis. The table came from immunoSEQ multiplex PCR; TCRdb's copy has only in-frame clones and leaves some out. Of roughly 80,000 clones in the sample, about 90% were seen once. This CDR3 is built from 16 residues. CDR1 is MDHEN and CDR2 is SYDVKM in the germline V gene. V lost 5 bases and J 5 bases, leaving 19 bases between the germline ends. The TCR originated in a female donor with multiple sclerosis, enrolled in a pregnancy study. This material consisted of peripheral blood, taken before pregnancy. The chain joins TRBV28 to TRBJ2-1; the D gene is possibly TRBD2 (6 bases). DNA of the CDR3: TGTGCCAGCAGTGCGAGCGGGCTAGGAGAACACAATGAGCAGTTCTTC. Translating gives CASSASGLGEHNEQFF.